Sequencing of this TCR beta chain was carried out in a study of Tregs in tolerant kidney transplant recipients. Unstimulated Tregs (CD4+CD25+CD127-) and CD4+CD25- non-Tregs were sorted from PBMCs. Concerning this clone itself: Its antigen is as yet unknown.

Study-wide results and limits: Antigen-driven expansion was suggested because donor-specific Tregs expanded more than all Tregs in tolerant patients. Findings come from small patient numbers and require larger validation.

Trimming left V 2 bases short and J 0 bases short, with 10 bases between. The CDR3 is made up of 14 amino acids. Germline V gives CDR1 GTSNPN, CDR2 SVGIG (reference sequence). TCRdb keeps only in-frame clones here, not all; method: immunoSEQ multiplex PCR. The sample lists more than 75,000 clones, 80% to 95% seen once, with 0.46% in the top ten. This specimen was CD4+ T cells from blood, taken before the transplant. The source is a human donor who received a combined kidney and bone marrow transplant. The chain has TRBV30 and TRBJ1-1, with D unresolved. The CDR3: CAWSRRLLNTEAFF. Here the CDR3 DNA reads TGTGCCTGGAGTCGTCGACTTTTGAACACTGAAGCTTTCTTT.